This TCR beta chain emerged from a study of T cell responses to AZD1222 COVID-19 vaccine. Findings and limits, study-wide: Rises in breadth and depth of Spike-specific TCRs came after two AZD1222 doses.

This CDR3 is built from 15 residues. V lost 5 bases and J 1 base, leaving 14 bases between the germline ends. Germline assignment: CDR1 SGHAT and CDR2 FQNNGV. Sequenced by immunoSEQ multiplex PCR; TCRdb stores in-frame clones only, minus some. The sample yields some 130,000 clones, approximately 93% seen once. This clone was seen only once. Its antigen is unidentified. Specimen: peripheral blood, collected on day 0 of AZD1222 vaccination. The TCR was taken from an adult in good health. The genes are TRBV11-2 and TRBJ1-2; unclear D gene. The CDR3 loop reads CASSNPRRFNYGYTF. The CDR3 nucleotides read TGTGCCAGCAGCAATCCACGGAGATTTAACTATGGCTACACCTTC.